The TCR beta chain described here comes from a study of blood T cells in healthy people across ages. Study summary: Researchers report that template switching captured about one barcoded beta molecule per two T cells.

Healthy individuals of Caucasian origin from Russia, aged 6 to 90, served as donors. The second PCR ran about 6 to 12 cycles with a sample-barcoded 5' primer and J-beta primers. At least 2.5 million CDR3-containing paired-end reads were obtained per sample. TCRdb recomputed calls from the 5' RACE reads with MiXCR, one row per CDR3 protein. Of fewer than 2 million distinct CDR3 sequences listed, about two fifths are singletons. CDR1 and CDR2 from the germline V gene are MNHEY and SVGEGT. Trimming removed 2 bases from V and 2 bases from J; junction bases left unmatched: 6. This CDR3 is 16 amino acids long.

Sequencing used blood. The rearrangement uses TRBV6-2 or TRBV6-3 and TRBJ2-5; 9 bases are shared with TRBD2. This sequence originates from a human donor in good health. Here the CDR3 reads CASSYALAGRQETQYF. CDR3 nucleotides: TGTGCCAGCAGTTACGCGCTAGCGGGGAGGCAAGAGACCCAGTACTTC.